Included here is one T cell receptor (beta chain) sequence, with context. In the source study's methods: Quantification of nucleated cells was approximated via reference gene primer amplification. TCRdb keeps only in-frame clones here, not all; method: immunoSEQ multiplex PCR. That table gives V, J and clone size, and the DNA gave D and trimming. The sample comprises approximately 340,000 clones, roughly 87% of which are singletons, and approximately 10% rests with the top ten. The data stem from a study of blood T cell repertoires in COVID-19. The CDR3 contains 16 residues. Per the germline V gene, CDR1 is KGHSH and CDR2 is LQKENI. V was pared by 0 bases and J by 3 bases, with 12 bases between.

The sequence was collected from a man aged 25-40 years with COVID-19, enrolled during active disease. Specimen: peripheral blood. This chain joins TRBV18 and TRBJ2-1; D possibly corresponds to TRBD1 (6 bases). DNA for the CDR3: TGTGCCAGCTCACCACCCCAGGGGCCCCTCTACAATGAGCAGTTCTTC. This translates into CASSPPQGPLYNEQFF.